A single T cell receptor (beta chain) is shown here with its context. Its specificity is unknown. The assay was immunoSEQ multiplex PCR, and TCRdb's table has in-frame clones only and misses some. The profile shows about 15,000 clones, more than 60% of them singletons. This record comes from a study of chemoradiotherapy in HPV16-positive cancers. Study-wide context: Functional T-cell assays on a couple of HPV16-positive patients' cells defined candidate HPV-specific clones and common TCR motifs.

Germline V gene data show CDR1 as SGHRS and CDR2 as YFSETQ. V trimming: 1 base; J trimming: 5 bases; junction bases outside the gene matches: 6. CDR3 length: 15 amino acids. Study-level points and caveats: Functional assays defining HPV-specific T cells used only a couple of HPV16-positive patients. During treatment, candidate HPV-specific clones and E7-related motifs expanded in tumor. In HPV16-positive patients, HPV-responsive T-cell expansion tracked better recurrence-free survival.

The sample was taken from a patient who underwent chemoradiotherapy. The chain uses TRBV5-1 and TRBJ2-3, with TRBD2 matching 8 bases. The sequence came from a human donor with HPV-associated anogenital cancer. The CDR3: CASSLKGLDGDTQYF. The CDR3 coding sequence is TGCGCCAGCAGCTTGAAGGGACTAGACGGAGATACGCAGTATTTT.